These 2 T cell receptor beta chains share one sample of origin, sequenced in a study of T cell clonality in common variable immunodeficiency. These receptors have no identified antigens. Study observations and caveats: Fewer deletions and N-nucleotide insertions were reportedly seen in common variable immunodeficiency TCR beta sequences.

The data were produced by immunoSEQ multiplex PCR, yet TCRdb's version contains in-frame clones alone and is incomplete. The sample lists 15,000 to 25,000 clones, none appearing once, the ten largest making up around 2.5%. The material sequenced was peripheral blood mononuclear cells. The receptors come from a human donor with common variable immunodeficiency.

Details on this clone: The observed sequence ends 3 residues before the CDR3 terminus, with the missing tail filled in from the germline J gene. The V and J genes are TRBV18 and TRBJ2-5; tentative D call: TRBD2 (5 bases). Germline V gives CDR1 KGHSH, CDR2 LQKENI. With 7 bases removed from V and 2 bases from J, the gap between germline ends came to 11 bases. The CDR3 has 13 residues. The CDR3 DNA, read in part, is TGTGCCAGCTTCACGCGGGCGCAAGAGACC. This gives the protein CASFTRAQET. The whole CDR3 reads CASFTRAQETQYF. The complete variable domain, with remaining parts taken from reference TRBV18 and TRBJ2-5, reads NAGVMQNPRHLVRRRGQEARLRCSPMKGHSHVYWYRQLPEEGLKFMVYLQKENIIDESGMPKERFSAEFPKEGPSILRIQQVVRGDSAAYFCASFTRAQETQYFGPGTRLLVL.

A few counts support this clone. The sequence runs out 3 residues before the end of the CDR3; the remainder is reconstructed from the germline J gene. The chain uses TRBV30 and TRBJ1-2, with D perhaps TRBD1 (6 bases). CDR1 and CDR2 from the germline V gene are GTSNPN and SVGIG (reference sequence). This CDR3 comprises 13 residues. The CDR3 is CAWRGTPRGGYTF. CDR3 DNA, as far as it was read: TGTGCCTGGAGGGGGACCCCCAGGGGAGGC.